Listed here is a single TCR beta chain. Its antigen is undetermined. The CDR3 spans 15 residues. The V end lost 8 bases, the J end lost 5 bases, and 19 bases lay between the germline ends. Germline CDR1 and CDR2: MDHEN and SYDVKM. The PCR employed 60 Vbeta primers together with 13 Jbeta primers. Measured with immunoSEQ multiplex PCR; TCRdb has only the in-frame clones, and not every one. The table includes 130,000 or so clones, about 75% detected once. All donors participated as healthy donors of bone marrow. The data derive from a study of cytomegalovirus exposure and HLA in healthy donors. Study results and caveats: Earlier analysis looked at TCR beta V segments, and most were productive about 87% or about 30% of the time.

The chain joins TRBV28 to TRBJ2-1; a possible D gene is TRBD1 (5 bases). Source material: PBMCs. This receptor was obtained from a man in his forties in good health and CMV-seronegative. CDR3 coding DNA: TGTGCCAGCTCTATCTCAGGGAAGATCCACAATGAGCAGTTCTTC. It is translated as CASSISGKIHNEQFF.